The clone carrying this T cell receptor beta chain has at least ten counts. Synthesis of cDNA was accomplished via 5'RACE employing 10-nucleotide random UMIs. Each CDR3 protein gets one entry after TCRdb re-called the 5' RACE reads with MiXCR. The sample lists 50,000 or so distinct CDR3 sequences, around 16% occurring once. CDR1 and CDR2 (germline): SGHKS, YYEKEE (reference sequence). The CDR3 spans 14 residues. V lost 3 bases, J lost 1 base, and 10 bases lay in between. The data are from a study of neurological immune-mediated disorders. The unsorted libraries originated from 2 million PBMCs kept at -80 C.

This TCR derives from a man in his sixties in good health. The chain carries TRBV5-5 and TRBJ2-5, with D maybe TRBD2 (5 bases). Sequencing used PBMCs. CDR3 loop: CASSSREIQETQYF. CDR3 in DNA: TGTGCCAGCAGCTCGAGGGAGATCCAAGAGACCCAGTACTTC.